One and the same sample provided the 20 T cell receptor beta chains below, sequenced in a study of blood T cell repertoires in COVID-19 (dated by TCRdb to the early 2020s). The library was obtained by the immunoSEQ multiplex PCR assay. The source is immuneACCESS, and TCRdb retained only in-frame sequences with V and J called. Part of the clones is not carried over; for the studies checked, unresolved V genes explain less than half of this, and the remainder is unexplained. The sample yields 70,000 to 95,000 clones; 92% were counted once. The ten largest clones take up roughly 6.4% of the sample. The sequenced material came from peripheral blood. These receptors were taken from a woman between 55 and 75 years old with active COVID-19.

CDR3 DNA sequence: TGCGCCAGCAGCCGGGACAAGGGGGCCGATGGCTACACCTTC. It yields the protein CASSRDKGADGYTF. The rearrangement links TRBV5-1 to TRBJ1-2; the match to TRBD1 covers 7 bases. The germline CDR1 and CDR2 sequences are SGHRS and YFSETQ. This CDR3 is 14 amino acids long. With 4 bases clipped from V and 6 bases from J, the junction kept 9 bases outside the gene matches.

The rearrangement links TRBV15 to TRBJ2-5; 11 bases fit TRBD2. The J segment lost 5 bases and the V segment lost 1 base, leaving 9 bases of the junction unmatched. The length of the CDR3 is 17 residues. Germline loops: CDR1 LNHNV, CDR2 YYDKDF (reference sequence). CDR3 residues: CATSRGGGSGRGETQYF. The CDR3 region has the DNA TGTGCCACCAGCAGAGGAGGTGGTAGCGGGAGGGGGGAGACCCAGTACTTC.

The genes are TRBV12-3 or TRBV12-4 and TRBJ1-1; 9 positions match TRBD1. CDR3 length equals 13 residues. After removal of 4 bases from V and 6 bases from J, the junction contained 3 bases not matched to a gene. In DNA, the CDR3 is TGTGCCAGCAGTTGGAGGACAGGGGCTGAAGCTTTCTTT. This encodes CASSWRTGAEAFF.

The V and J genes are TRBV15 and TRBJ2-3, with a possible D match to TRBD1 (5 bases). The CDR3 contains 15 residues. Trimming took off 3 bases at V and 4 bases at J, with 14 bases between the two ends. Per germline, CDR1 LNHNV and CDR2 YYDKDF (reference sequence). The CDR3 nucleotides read TGTGCCACCAGCAGCCGCACAGGCGGCGCAGATACGCAGTATTTT. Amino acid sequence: CATSSRTGGADTQYF.

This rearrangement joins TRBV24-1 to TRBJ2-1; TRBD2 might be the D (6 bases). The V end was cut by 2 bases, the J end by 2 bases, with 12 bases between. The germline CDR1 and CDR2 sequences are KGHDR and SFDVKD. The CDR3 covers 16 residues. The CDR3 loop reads CATSDSEGSAYNEQFF. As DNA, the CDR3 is TGTGCCACCAGTGATTCGGAGGGGAGCGCCTACAATGAGCAGTTCTTC.

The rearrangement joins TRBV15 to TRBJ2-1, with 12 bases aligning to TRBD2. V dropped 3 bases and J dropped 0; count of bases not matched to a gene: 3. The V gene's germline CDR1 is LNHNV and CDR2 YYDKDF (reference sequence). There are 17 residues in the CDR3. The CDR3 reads CATSRGLAGGSYNEQFF. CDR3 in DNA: TGTGCCACCAGCAGGGGACTAGCGGGCGGCTCCTACAATGAGCAGTTCTTC.

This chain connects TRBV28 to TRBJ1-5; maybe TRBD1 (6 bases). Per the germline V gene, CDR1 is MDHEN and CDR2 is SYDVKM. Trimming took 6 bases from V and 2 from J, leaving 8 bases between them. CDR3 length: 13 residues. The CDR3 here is CASRQGGNQPQHF. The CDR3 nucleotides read TGTGCCAGCAGACAGGGAGGCAATCAGCCCCAGCATTTT.

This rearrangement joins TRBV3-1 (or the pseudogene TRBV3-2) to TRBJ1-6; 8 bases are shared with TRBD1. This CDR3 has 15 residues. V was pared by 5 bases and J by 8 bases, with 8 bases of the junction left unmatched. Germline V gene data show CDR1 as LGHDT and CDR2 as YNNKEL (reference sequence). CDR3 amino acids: CASSGGQGFDSPLHF. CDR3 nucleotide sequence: TGTGCCAGCAGCGGAGGACAGGGTTTCGATTCACCCCTCCACTTT.

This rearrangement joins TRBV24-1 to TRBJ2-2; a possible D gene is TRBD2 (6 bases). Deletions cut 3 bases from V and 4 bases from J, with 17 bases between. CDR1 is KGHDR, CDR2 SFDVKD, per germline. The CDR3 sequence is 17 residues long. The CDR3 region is CATSDLDGGMGTGELFF. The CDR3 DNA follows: TGTGCCACCAGTGATCTGGATGGGGGGATGGGCACCGGGGAGCTGTTTTTT.

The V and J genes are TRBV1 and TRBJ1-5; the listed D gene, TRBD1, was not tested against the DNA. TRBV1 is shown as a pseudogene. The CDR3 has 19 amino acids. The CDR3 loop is CTSSQTPSQGRNINQPQHF. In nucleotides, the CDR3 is TGCACCAGCAGCCAAACTCCCTCACAGGGCCGAAATATCAATCAGCCCCAGCATTTT.

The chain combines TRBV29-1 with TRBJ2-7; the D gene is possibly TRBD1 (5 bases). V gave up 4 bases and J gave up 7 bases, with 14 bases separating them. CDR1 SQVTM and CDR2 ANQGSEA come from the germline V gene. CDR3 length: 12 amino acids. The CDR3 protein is CSVGAGLGEQYF. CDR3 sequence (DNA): TGCAGCGTTGGAGCAGGGCTGGGGGAGCAGTACTTC.

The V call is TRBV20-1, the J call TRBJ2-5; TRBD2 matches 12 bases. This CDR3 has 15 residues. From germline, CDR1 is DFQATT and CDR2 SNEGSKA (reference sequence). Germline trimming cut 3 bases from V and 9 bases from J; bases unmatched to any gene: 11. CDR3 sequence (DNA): TGCAGTGCTAGTGCTAGCGGGGGGGCTTCAGGGGCCCAGTACTTC. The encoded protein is CSASASGGASGAQYF.

The CDR3 coding sequence is TGTGCCAGCAGCTCGGGACAGGGGGACTACGAGCAGTACTTC. Amino acids: CASSSGQGDYEQYF. This chain connects TRBV7-2 to TRBJ2-7; 11 bases agree with TRBD1. Unmatched junction bases numbered 2, after V lost 4 bases and J lost 3 bases. The CDR3 totals 14 residues. The germline gives CDR1 SGHTA, CDR2 FQGNSA.

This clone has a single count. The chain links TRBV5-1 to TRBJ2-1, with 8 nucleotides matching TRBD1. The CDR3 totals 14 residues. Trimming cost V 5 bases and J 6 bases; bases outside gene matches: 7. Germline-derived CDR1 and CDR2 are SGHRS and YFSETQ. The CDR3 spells CASRDRVSANEQFF. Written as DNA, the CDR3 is TGCGCCAGCAGGGACAGGGTCTCCGCCAATGAGCAGTTCTTC.

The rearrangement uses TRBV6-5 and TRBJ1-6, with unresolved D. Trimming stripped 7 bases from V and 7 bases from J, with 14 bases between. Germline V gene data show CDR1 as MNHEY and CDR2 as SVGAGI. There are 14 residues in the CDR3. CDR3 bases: TGTGCCAGCACTCACCGGGAGCTAAATTCACCCCTCCACTTT. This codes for CASTHRELNSPLHF.

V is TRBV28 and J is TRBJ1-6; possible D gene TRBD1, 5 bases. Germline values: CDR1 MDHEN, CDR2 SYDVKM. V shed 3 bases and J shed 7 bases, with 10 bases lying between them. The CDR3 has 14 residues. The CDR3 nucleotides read TGTGCCAGCAGTTTTTACAGGATAAATTCACCCCTCCACTTT. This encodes CASSFYRINSPLHF.

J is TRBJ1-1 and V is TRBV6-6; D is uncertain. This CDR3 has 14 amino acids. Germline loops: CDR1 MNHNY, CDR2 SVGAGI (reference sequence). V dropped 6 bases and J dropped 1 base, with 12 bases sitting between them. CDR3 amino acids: CASSQLGSNTEAFF. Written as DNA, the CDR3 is TGTGCCAGCAGCCAGCTAGGATCGAACACTGAAGCTTTCTTT.

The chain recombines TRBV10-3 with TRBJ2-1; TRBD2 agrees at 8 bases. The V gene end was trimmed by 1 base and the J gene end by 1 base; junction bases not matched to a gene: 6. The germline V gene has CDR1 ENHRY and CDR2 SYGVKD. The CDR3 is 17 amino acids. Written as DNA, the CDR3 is TGTGCCATCAGTGAGTGGTCAGCGGGAGAGTCCTACAATGAGCAGTTCTTC. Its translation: CAISEWSAGESYNEQFF.

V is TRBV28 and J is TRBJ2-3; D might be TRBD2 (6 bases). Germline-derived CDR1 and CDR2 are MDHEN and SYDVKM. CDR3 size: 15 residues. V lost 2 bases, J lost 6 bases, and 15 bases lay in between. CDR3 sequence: CASSLRPAGGDTQYF. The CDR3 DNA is TGTGCCAGCAGTTTAAGGCCAGCTGGGGGGGATACGCAGTATTTT. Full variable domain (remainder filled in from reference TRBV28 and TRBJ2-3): DVKVTQSSRYLVKRTGEKVFLECVQDMDHENMFWYRQDPGLGLRLIYFSYDVKMKEKGDIPEGYSVSREKKERFSLILESASTNQTSMYLCASSLRPAGGDTQYFGPGTRLTVL.

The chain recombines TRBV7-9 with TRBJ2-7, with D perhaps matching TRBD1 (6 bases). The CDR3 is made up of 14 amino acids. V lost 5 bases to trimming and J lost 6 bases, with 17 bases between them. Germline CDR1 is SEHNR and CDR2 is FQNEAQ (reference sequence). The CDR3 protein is CASSPYPRGLEQYF. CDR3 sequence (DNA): TGTGCCAGCAGCCCTTACCCCAGGGGTCTCGAGCAGTACTTC.